Listed below are T cell receptor beta chains from one sample, sequenced in a study of blood T cell repertoires in COVID-19. Generated by immunoSEQ multiplex PCR, the TCRdb table keeps only in-frame clones and is missing some. The table lists approximately 180,000 clones, 89% of them singletons. Sequenced input: PBMCs or T cells enriched from blood (not recorded which). The receptors come from a woman between 40 and 55 years old with acute COVID-19. The CDR3 runs from the conserved cysteine through the conserved F or W. The D gene is left open where the match is weak. The listing skips clone size in some rows; elsewhere it reads once, few, many or a size class.

clone_size j_call v_call d_call cdr3_aa cdr3_nt
. TRBJ1-3 TRBV3-1/TRBV3-2 . CASSQGQFASGNTIYF TGTGCCAGCAGCCAAGGACAGTTCGCCTCTGGAAACACCATATATTTT
. TRBJ2-1 TRBV30 TRBD2 CAWSVGGSFNYNEQFF TGTGCCTGGAGTGTAGGCGGGAGTTTCAATTACAATGAGCAGTTCTTC
. TRBJ2-7 TRBV29-1 . CSVLDTTISYEQYF TGCAGCGTTTTAGACACCACCATCTCCTACGAGCAGTACTTC
. TRBJ2-7 TRBV28 . CASGAYEQYF TGTGCCAGTGGAGCCTACGAGCAGTACTTC
once TRBJ1-6 TRBV27 . CASGRGSTYNSPLHF TGTGCCAGCGGGCGGGGATCGACCTATAATTCACCCCTCCACTTT
. TRBJ1-5 TRBV7-2 . CASSSTAQYSNQPQHF TGTGCCAGCAGCTCGACAGCTCAGTATAGCAATCAGCCCCAGCATTTT
. TRBJ1-2 TRBV28 . CASSFGAEIYGYTF TGTGCCAGCAGTTTTGGAGCGGAGATCTATGGCTACACCTTC
. TRBJ2-1 TRBV6-1 . CASSERSTGRNEQFF TGTGCCAGCAGTGAACGTAGCACAGGGAGAAATGAGCAGTTCTTC
. TRBJ1-2 TRBV30 TRBD1 CAWNRGSYGYTF TGTGCCTGGAACAGGGGTTCCTATGGCTACACCTTC
. TRBJ1-2 TRBV19 . CASSIDSRGQTHNYGYTF TGTGCCAGTAGTATAGACAGCCGCGGACAGACGCATAACTATGGCTACACCTTC
. TRBJ2-3 TRBV2 . CASSERRGTDTQYF TGTGCCAGCAGTGAACGGAGGGGCACAGATACGCAGTATTTT
. TRBJ2-1 TRBV3-1/TRBV3-2 TRBD2 CASSQDGTNYNEQFF TGTGCCAGCAGCCAAGACGGGACTAACTACAATGAGCAGTTCTTC
. TRBJ2-1 TRBV7-9 . CASSAIQGNEQFF TGTGCCAGCAGCGCCATCCAGGGGAATGAGCAGTTCTTC
. TRBJ1-4 TRBV2 TRBD1 CASRPDRVEKLFF TGTGCCAGCAGGCCGGACAGGGTCGAAAAACTGTTTTTT
. TRBJ2-3 TRBV7-8 . CASSLGGRKTDTQYF TGTGCCAGCAGCTTAGGGGGGCGAAAAACAGATACGCAGTATTTT
. TRBJ1-1 TRBV12-1 . CASSRSRDRGNTEAFF TGTGCCAGCAGCCGCTCCAGGGACAGGGGAAACACTGAAGCTTTCTTT
. TRBJ1-4 TRBV25-1 TRBD1 CASSEWAGGSEKLFF TGTGCCAGCAGTGAATGGGCAGGGGGGAGTGAAAAACTGTTTTTT
. TRBJ1-1 TRBV6-5 TRBD1 CASSSGGGSTEAFF TGTGCCAGCAGTTCAGGGGGAGGAAGCACTGAAGCTTTCTTT
. TRBJ2-5 TRBV4-3 . CASSQQGRQETQYF TGCGCCAGCAGCCAACAGGGTCGCCAAGAGACCCAGTACTTC
. TRBJ1-3 TRBV9 . CASSLFDSSVSGNTIYF TGTGCCAGCAGCCTTTTTGACAGCTCCGTCTCTGGAAACACCATATATTTT
once TRBJ2-1 TRBV4-2 . CASSQEETGYNEQFF TGTGCCAGCAGCCAGGAGGAGACAGGCTACAATGAGCAGTTCTTC
. TRBJ2-1 TRBV6-6 TRBD1 CASRGGASYNEQFF TGTGCCAGCAGAGGGGGCGCGTCCTACAATGAGCAGTTCTTC
. TRBJ2-3 TRBV5-1 . CASSLSTASTDTQYF TGCGCCAGCAGCTTGTCGACAGCTAGCACAGATACGCAGTATTTT
. TRBJ2-5 TRBV7-3 . CASSPTGNQETQYF TGTGCCAGCAGCCCTACAGGGAACCAAGAGACCCAGTACTTC
. TRBJ2-5 TRBV7-6 TRBD1 CASKLTGAQQETQYF TGTGCCAGCAAACTAACAGGGGCGCAACAAGAGACCCAGTACTTC
. TRBJ2-1 TRBV2 . CASSRSEQFF TGTGCCAGTTCTCGGAGTGAGCAGTTCTTC
. TRBJ1-5 TRBV7-2 TRBD1 CASSFTSGGVRQPQHF TGTGCCAGCAGCTTTACCTCAGGGGGAGTTCGACAGCCCCAGCATTTT
. TRBJ1-6 TRBV2 TRBD1 CASSGQGGMDSPLHF TGTGCCAGCAGCGGACAGGGAGGTATGGATTCACCCCTCCACTTT
. TRBJ2-7 TRBV2 TRBD1 CASSDFVMGQPSYEQYF TGTGCCAGCAGTGATTTCGTTATGGGACAGCCGTCCTACGAGCAGTACTTC
once TRBJ1-1 TRBV19 . CASSRRGVTEAFF TGTGCCAGTAGTAGGCGGGGTGTAACTGAAGCTTTCTTT
. TRBJ2-2 TRBV15 . CATQSGSDGTGELFF TGTGCCACCCAGTCCGGGAGTGATGGCACCGGGGAGCTGTTTTTT
. TRBJ2-6 TRBV5-1 TRBD1 CASSLWTGSYRVSGANVLTF TGCGCCAGCAGCTTGTGGACAGGGTCCTACCGGGTCTCTGGGGCCAACGTCCTGACTTTC
. TRBJ2-5 TRBV14 . CASSLSNGAGLQETQYF TGTGCCAGCAGCCTCTCTAATGGGGCGGGGCTCCAAGAGACCCAGTACTTC
. TRBJ1-6 TRBV15 TRBD1 CATSRGGTGRSPLHF TGTGCCACCAGCAGAGGAGGGACAGGGAGATCACCCCTCCACTTT
once TRBJ2-7 TRBV11-2 TRBD1 CASSLADRASEQYF TGTGCCAGCAGCTTAGCGGACAGGGCCTCAGAGCAGTACTTC
. TRBJ1-2 TRBV19 TRBD1 CASSTDRASNYGYTF TGTGCCAGTAGTACTGACAGGGCTTCCAACTATGGCTACACCTTC
. TRBJ1-6 TRBV4-1 . CASSQDRDGSPLHF TGCGCCAGCAGCCAAGACAGGGATGGTTCACCCCTCCACTTT